The next 7 T cell receptor beta chains were all read from a single sample in a study of shared clonotypes between healthy human individuals. The protocol was immunoSEQ multiplex PCR, while the TCRdb copy is restricted to in-frame clones and leaves out a portion. Among over 2 million clones listed, about nine tenths were seen once. The sample taken for sequencing was naive CD4+ T cells from PBMCs. Specified subset: CD45RA+ positively selected. The receptor source for this set is a man between 18 and 35 years old in good health. Some clones in this sample may be carry-over from other donors' samples.

The chain uses TRBV18 and TRBJ1-4; 12 nucleotides align to TRBD1. Trimming took 3 bases from V and 8 from J; bases not matched to a gene: 7. The CDR3 sequence is 16 residues long. Germline V gene lookup returns CDR1 KGHSH and CDR2 LQKENI. The CDR3 DNA reads TGTGCCAGCTCACCGGTTACCGGGACAGGGGGCGAAAAACTGTTTTTT. Its translation: CASSPVTGTGGEKLFF.

This rearrangement joins TRBV28 to TRBJ1-5, with a weak D call TRBD1 (5 bases). V was clipped by 4 bases and J by 6 bases, with 10 bases between them. In germline, CDR1 is MDHEN, CDR2 SYDVKM. The length of the CDR3 is 13 residues. CDR3: CASSSGLSQPQHF. The CDR3 DNA reads TGTGCCAGCAGTTCAGGGTTGAGTCAGCCCCAGCATTTT.

The genes are TRBV4-1 and TRBJ1-1; D perhaps matches TRBD1 (6 bases). CDR3 size: 18 residues. The germline V and J ends were trimmed by 5 bases and 4 bases, with 26 bases remaining between them. Germline values: CDR1 MGHRA, CDR2 YSYEKL. CDR3 region: CASSKLYRGAASSTEAFF. The CDR3 DNA follows: TGCGCCAGCAGCAAACTGTATCGGGGGGCGGCATCAAGCACTGAAGCTTTCTTT.

The chain carries TRBV25-1 and TRBJ2-3; 7 bases line up with TRBD1. J lost 5 bases, V lost 5 bases, and 7 bases had no gene match. Germline CDR1 is MGHDK and CDR2 is SYGVNS. The CDR3 totals 14 residues. The CDR3 DNA reads TGTGCCAGCAGTTATGAGGGGGCTCGAGATACGCAGTATTTT. As protein: CASSYEGARDTQYF.

The V call is TRBV5-4, the J call TRBJ1-2; TRBD1 is a possible D gene (6 bases). The germline V gene encodes CDR1 SGHNT and CDR2 YYREEE (reference sequence). The CDR3 loop spans 14 amino acids. Trimming pared 4 bases from V and 4 bases from J, leaving 14 bases between. The CDR3: CASSTPGGFYGYTF. The DNA for the CDR3 is TGTGCCAGCAGCACCCCCGGGGGCTTCTATGGCTACACCTTC.

The rearrangement uses TRBV4-3 and TRBJ1-4; unclear D gene. From germline, CDR1 is LGHNA and CDR2 YSLEER. This CDR3 has 12 residues. The V end lost 0 bases, the J end lost 7 bases, and 3 bases lay between the germline ends. The CDR3 spells CASSQDFEKLFF. CDR3 nucleotide sequence: TGCGCCAGCAGCCAAGATTTTGAAAAACTGTTTTTT.

The rearrangement uses TRBV29-1 and TRBJ2-7, with TRBD2 matching 8 bases. The ends lost 7 bases at V and 4 bases at J; junction bases unmatched: 9. This CDR3 contains 13 residues. Germline lookup yields CDR1 SQVTM and CDR2 ANQGSEA. CDR3 coding DNA: TGCAGCGCTTCAAGCGGGAGTGGGTACGAGCAGTACTTC. It codes for CSASSGSGYEQYF.